This TCR beta chain emerged from a study of early T cells in non-severe SARS-CoV-2 infection. Study information: Unpaired chains resulted from sequencing bulk RNA of unsorted whole blood. General observations from the study: Clonotype matching in VDJdb favored anti-spike CD8 responses and did not capture private and CD4 specificities.

In regard to this clonotype: Its cognate antigen is unknown.

CDR1 is SGHTA, CDR2 FQGNSA, per germline. This CDR3 is built from 15 residues. Trimming left V 7 bases short and J 1 base short, with 16 bases between. Attached unique molecular identifiers marked individual cDNA molecules. MiXCR, applied by TCRdb to the 5' RACE reads, yields one record per CDR3 protein. The table records about 26,000 distinct CDR3 sequences, 5% to 6.5% of them present only once. Sequenced: whole blood. This rearrangement joins TRBV7-2 to TRBJ1-1; weak D call: TRBD1 (5 bases). The clonotype comes from an adult who was a healthcare worker with PCR-confirmed SARS-CoV-2 infection or an uninfected control (not recorded which). CDR3 DNA sequence: TGTGCCAGCAACTCCCAAGGGGCGGCGAACACTGAAGCTTTCTTT. Amino acids: CASNSQGAANTEAFF.